A single sample gave rise to the 22 T cell receptor beta chains below, sequenced in a study of beta chain features in type 1 diabetes. Every bit of the isolated RNA underwent reverse transcription, so sequencing read expressed TCRB transcripts. TCRdb's table, derived via immunoSEQ multiplex PCR, lists solely in-frame clones and lacks some. Of about 210,000 clones in the sample, roughly 11% were seen once. Material for sequencing was central memory CD4+ T cells from blood. These receptor sequences come from a man aged 18 to 29 in good health.

This clone has only a few counts. The gene calls are TRBV10-3 and TRBJ2-3; TRBD2 aligns across 13 bases. The CDR3 has 16 amino acids. CDR1 and CDR2 from the germline V gene are ENHRY and SYGVKD. J gave up 2 bases and V 2 bases, and 1 base lay outside the gene matches. The CDR3 region has the DNA TGTGCCATCAGTGAGGGACTAGCGGGAGTCACAGATACGCAGTATTTT. It is translated as CAISEGLAGVTDTQYF.

The sample holds many counts of this clone. V is TRBV5-6 and J is TRBJ2-1, with TRBD2 matching over 9 bases. The CDR3 runs 16 residues. Germline-derived CDR1 and CDR2 are SGHDT and YYEEEE. Germline trimming cut 4 bases from V and 5 bases from J; bases unmatched to any gene: 10. The CDR3 coding sequence is TGTGCCAGCAGCCGTATAGCGGGAGCTGGGGACAATGAGCAGTTCTTC. As protein: CASSRIAGAGDNEQFF.

The genes are TRBV29-1 and TRBJ2-7; TRBD2 might be the D (6 bases). The CDR3 consists of 13 residues. Germline lookup yields CDR1 SQVTM and CDR2 ANQGSEA. The V and J ends lost 4 bases and 4 bases respectively, with 14 bases between them. In DNA form, the CDR3 reads TGCAGCGTTGTACCGGCTAGCGCGTACGAGCAGTACTTC. Translation gives CSVVPASAYEQYF.

This clone was detected only a few times. The chain is built from TRBV9 and TRBJ2-5; 7 positions match TRBD1. The junction had 2 bases not matched to a gene; V was cut back by 3 bases and J by 0 bases. The length of the CDR3 is 14 residues. Looked up from germline, CDR1 is SGDLS and CDR2 is YYNGEE. CDR3 sequence: CASSAGTDQETQYF. The CDR3 nucleotides read TGTGCCAGCAGCGCCGGGACAGACCAAGAGACCCAGTACTTC.

This clone was seen more than once but under ten times. The rearrangement joins TRBV5-1 to TRBJ1-5, with D tentatively TRBD1 (6 bases). This CDR3 has 15 residues. The V end lost 0 bases, the J end lost 6 bases, and 13 bases lay between the germline ends. CDR1 is SGHRS and CDR2 is YFSETQ in the germline V gene. The CDR3 loop is CASSLAGGAFQPQHF. The CDR3 coding sequence is TGCGCCAGCAGCTTGGCCGGGGGGGCGTTTCAGCCCCAGCATTTT.

This clone was found a few times. The chain is built from TRBV20-1 and TRBJ2-7; D ambiguous. CDR1 and CDR2 from the germline V gene are DFQATT and SNEGSKA (reference sequence). Trimming took off 5 bases at V and 5 bases at J, with 10 bases between the two ends. The CDR3 runs to 11 residues. The CDR3 bases are TGCAGTGCTCCTCGACTGGACGAGCAGTACTTC. This encodes CSAPRLDEQYF.

This clone has more than one count but fewer than ten. The chain employs TRBV29-1 and TRBJ1-1, with D tentatively TRBD1 (5 bases). V was shortened by 7 bases and J by 7 bases, with 13 bases between the two germline ends. Looked up from germline, CDR1 is SQVTM and CDR2 is ANQGSEA. This CDR3 contains 11 residues. CDR3 DNA: TGCAGCGATGACGGGGGGAATGAAGCTTTCTTT. Translating it yields CSDDGGNEAFF.

This clone has just a few counts. The rearrangement links TRBV6-5 to TRBJ1-2, with 8 bases that match TRBD1. The germline CDR1 and CDR2 sequences are MNHEY and SVGAGI. With 6 bases clipped from V and 7 bases from J, the junction kept 7 bases outside the gene matches. The CDR3 spans 13 residues. The CDR3 reads CASSRTGWGGYTF. The CDR3 DNA is TGTGCCAGCAGCCGGACAGGGTGGGGTGGCTACACCTTC.

V gene TRBV6-6 combines with J gene TRBJ2-5; D remains unclear. The CDR3 length is 14 residues. Germline V gene lookup returns CDR1 MNHNY and CDR2 SVGAGI (reference sequence). V was shortened by 2 bases and J by 2 bases, with 9 bases between the two germline ends. The CDR3 region is CASSYGRRQETQYF. The CDR3 nucleotides are TGTGCCAGCAGTTACGGGCGGAGACAAGAGACCCAGTACTTC.

This clone showed up just a few times. This chain connects TRBV4-3 to TRBJ2-1, with 7 bases that match TRBD1. Germline V gene data show CDR1 as LGHNA and CDR2 as YSLEER. The CDR3 has 17 amino acids. V was pared by 3 bases and J by 10 bases, with 18 bases of the junction left unmatched. The DNA of the CDR3 is TGCGCCAGCAGCCAGTCTACAGGGGTTTTGATGTATTCGGAGCAGTTCTTC. Residues: CASSQSTGVLMYSEQFF.

The gene calls are TRBV9 and TRBJ2-3; the D gene could be TRBD1 or TRBD2 (5 bases each). V was trimmed by 3 bases and J by 9 bases, leaving 11 bases between them. The CDR3 contains 12 residues. CDR1 is SGDLS, CDR2 YYNGEE, per germline. CDR3 sequence reads: CASSASWDTQYF. CDR3 coding DNA: TGTGCCAGCAGCGCTAGCTGGGACACGCAGTATTTT.

The table lists this clone with a few counts. This chain connects TRBV19 to TRBJ2-1, with 9 positions matching TRBD1. The germline gives CDR1 LNHDA, CDR2 SQIVND (reference sequence). The CDR3 extends over 14 amino acids. V trimming: 6 bases; J trimming: 6 bases; junction bases outside the gene matches: 6. Here the CDR3 DNA reads TGTGCCAGTAGGCCGGGACAGGGAATCAATGAGCAGTTCTTC. It is translated as CASRPGQGINEQFF. Drawing the rest from reference TRBV19 and TRBJ2-1, the complete variable domain is DGGITQSPKYLFRKEGQNVTLSCEQNLNHDAMYWYRQDPGQGLRLIYYSQIVNDFQKGDIAEGYSVSREKKESFPLTVTSAQKNPTAFYLCASRPGQGINEQFFGPGTRLTVL.

The chain links TRBV7-2 to TRBJ2-7; D is uncertain. The V gene's germline CDR1 is SGHTA and CDR2 FQGNSA. V was pared by 3 bases and J by 4 bases, with 16 bases between. This CDR3 region has 15 residues. DNA for the CDR3: TGTGCCAGCAGCTTGTCCCCTCGCGGAGTGTACGAGCAGTACTTC. It yields the protein CASSLSPRGVYEQYF.

The gene calls are TRBV30 and TRBJ2-7; D may match TRBD1 or TRBD2 (5 bases each). Germline V gives CDR1 GTSNPN, CDR2 SVGIG (reference sequence). V lost 2 bases and J 5 bases, leaving 13 bases between the germline ends. This CDR3 has 13 amino acids. As DNA, the CDR3 is TGTGCCTGGAGTCAAAATCGAGGGGACGAGCAGTACTTC. It translates to CAWSQNRGDEQYF.

The gene calls are TRBV25-1 and TRBJ1-2; no reliable D call. The germline V gene has CDR1 MGHDK and CDR2 SYGVNS. This CDR3 has 13 amino acids. With 3 bases removed from V and 4 bases from J, the gap between germline ends came to 9 bases. The CDR3 loop reads CASSDGQFYGYTF. In DNA, the CDR3 is TGTGCCAGCAGTGACGGTCAGTTCTATGGCTACACCTTC.

This clone was detected ten times or more. This rearrangement joins TRBV9 to TRBJ2-1, with D tentatively TRBD1 or TRBD2 (5 bases each). Germline lookup yields CDR1 SGDLS and CDR2 YYNGEE. V shed 3 bases and J shed 0 bases, with 13 bases lying between them. This CDR3 region has 16 residues. In DNA form, the CDR3 reads TGTGCCAGCAGCGCCAGAGGGGAAAGCTCCTACAATGAGCAGTTCTTC. Translation: CASSARGESSYNEQFF.

This clone came up many times. V usage is TRBV6-5 and J usage is TRBJ2-5; perhaps TRBD2 as D (6 bases). CDR1 is MNHEY, CDR2 SVGAGI, per germline. The CDR3 is 15 amino acids. Trimming removed 0 bases from V and 2 bases from J, with 10 bases in between. CDR3 sequence: CASSYSGAGQETQYF. As DNA, the CDR3 is TGTGCCAGCAGTTACTCCGGGGCGGGGCAAGAGACCCAGTACTTC.

This clone was observed a handful of times. The chain combines TRBV5-6 with TRBJ2-3, with 9 bases that match TRBD2. The CDR3 runs to 16 residues. Germline V gene data show CDR1 as SGHDT and CDR2 as YYEEEE. V gave up 0 bases and J gave up 7 bases; unmatched junction bases: 9. The CDR3 loop is CASSLAASGALNTQYF. As DNA, the CDR3 is TGTGCCAGCAGCTTGGCGGCTAGCGGGGCGCTGAATACGCAGTATTTT.

The chain couples TRBV19 to TRBJ2-1, with D perhaps matching TRBD1 (7 bases). The V gene lost 9 bases and the J gene lost 0 bases, with 12 bases spanning the gap. This CDR3 comprises 14 residues. Germline V lookup: CDR1 LNHDA, CDR2 SQIVND (reference sequence). This chain's CDR3 is CASLRGDSYNEQFF. CDR3 coding DNA: TGTGCCAGCCTCAGGGGGGACTCCTACAATGAGCAGTTCTTC. Together with reference TRBV19 and TRBJ2-1, the CDR3 gives the full variable domain: DGGITQSPKYLFRKEGQNVTLSCEQNLNHDAMYWYRQDPGQGLRLIYYSQIVNDFQKGDIAEGYSVSREKKESFPLTVTSAQKNPTAFYLCASLRGDSYNEQFFGPGTRLTVL.

This clone has a handful of counts. The rearrangement uses TRBV20-1 and TRBJ2-1, with 9 bases matching TRBD1. CDR1 is DFQATT, CDR2 SNEGSKA, per germline (reference sequence). The CDR3 is 11 residues long. J was trimmed by 8 bases and V by 5 bases; bases with no gene match: 1. The CDR3 sequence: CSADRGDEQFF. In DNA, the CDR3 is TGCAGTGCTGACAGGGGGGATGAGCAGTTCTTC.

V is TRBV5-1 and J is TRBJ2-1; TRBD2 matches at 14 bases. CDR3 length equals 15 residues. Germline V CDR1 and CDR2: SGHRS, YFSETQ. Losses at the gene ends were 4 bases for V and 9 bases for J; bases not matched to a gene: 6. The chain's CDR3 is CASSPGTSGSSEQFF. The DNA of the CDR3 is TGCGCCAGCAGCCCCGGGACTAGCGGGAGTAGTGAGCAGTTCTTC.

The V call is TRBV10-3, the J call TRBJ2-1; D is undetermined. CDR1 is ENHRY, CDR2 SYGVKD, per germline. V dropped 8 bases and J dropped 9 bases, with 14 bases sitting between them. This CDR3 is built from 12 residues. Written as DNA, the CDR3 is TGTGCCATCTCTGAGGCCGGCGGTGAGCAGTTCTTC. This encodes CAISEAGGEQFF.